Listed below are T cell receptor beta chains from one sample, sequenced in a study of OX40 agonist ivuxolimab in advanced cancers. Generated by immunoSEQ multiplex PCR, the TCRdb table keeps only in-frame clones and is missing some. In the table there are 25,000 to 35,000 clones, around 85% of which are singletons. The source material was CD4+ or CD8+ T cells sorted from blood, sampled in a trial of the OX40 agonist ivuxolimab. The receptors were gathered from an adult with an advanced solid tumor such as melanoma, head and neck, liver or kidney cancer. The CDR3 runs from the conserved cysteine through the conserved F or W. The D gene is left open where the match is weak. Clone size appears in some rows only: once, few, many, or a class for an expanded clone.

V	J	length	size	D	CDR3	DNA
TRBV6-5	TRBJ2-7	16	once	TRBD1	CASSSSSGTGSYEQYF	TGTGCCAGCAGTTCTTCATCCGGGACAGGGTCCTACGAGCAGTACTTC
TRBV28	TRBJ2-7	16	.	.	CASSLGWQGRYAEQYF	TGTGCCAGCAGTTTAGGGTGGCAGGGACGTTACGCTGAGCAGTACTTC
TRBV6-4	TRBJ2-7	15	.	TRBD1	CASSDSPRQGEEQYF	TGTGCCAGCAGTGACTCTCCCCGACAGGGTGAGGAGCAGTACTTC
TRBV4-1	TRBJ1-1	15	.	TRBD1	CASSLRTGGETEAFF	TGCGCCAGCAGCCTCAGGACAGGGGGAGAGACTGAAGCTTTCTTT
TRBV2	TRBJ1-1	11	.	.	CASMGGFQAFF	TGTGCCAGCATGGGAGGGTTTCAAGCTTTCTTT
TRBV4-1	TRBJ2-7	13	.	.	CASSQTVSYEQYF	TGCGCCAGCAGCCAAACCGTCTCCTACGAGCAGTACTTC
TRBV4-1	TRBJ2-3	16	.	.	CASSQEVRAGTDTQYF	TGCGCCAGCAGCCAAGAGGTCAGGGCTGGCACAGATACGCAGTATTTT
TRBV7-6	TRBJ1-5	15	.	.	CASSPGGGGSQPQHF	TGTGCCAGCAGCCCCGGGGGGGGTGGTAGTCAGCCCCAGCATTTT
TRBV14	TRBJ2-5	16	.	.	CASSQSPTVRQETQYF	TGTGCCAGCAGCCAATCCCCGACTGTACGCCAAGAGACCCAGTACTTC
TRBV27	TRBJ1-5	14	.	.	CASSLSIGNQPQHF	TGTGCCAGCAGTTTATCGATCGGGAATCAGCCCCAGCATTTT
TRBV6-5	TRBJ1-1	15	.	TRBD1	CASSWDSTMNTEAFF	TGTGCCAGCAGCTGGGACAGCACAATGAACACTGAAGCTTTCTTT
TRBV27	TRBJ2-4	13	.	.	CASSLSAGGVGYF	TGTGCCAGCAGTTTATCGGCAGGAGGGGTAGGGTACTTC
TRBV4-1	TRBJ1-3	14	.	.	CASSQGESGNTIYF	TGCGCCAGCAGCCAAGGGGAAAGTGGAAACACCATATATTTT
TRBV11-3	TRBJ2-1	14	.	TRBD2	CASSSPLTSGKQFF	TGTGCCAGCAGCTCACCCCTCACTAGCGGAAAGCAGTTCTTC
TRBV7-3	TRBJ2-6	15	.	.	CASSKGSSGANVLTF	TGTGCCAGCAGCAAAGGAAGCTCTGGGGCCAACGTCCTGACTTTC
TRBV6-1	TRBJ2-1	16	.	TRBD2	CASSEYGLAGSNEQFF	TGTGCCAGCAGTGAATATGGACTAGCGGGAAGTAATGAGCAGTTCTTC
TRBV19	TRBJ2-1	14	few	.	CASRLGPSYNEQFF	TGTGCCAGCCGCTTAGGGCCTAGCTACAATGAGCAGTTCTTC